These 12 T cell receptor beta chains were sequenced from one sample in a study of blood T cell repertoires in COVID-19 (dated by TCRdb to the early 2020s). The receptor library was made with the immunoSEQ multiplex PCR assay. Entries here come from immuneACCESS through TCRdb and include only in-frame sequences with V and J called. Some clones fail to appear in such tables; in the studies checked, an unresolved V gene covers under half of the shortfall, and the cause of the remainder is unknown. The sample has 84,000 or so clones on record, around 85% of them singletons. The ten largest clones add up to approximately 10% of the sample. The sequencing sample was made of peripheral blood. These receptors were collected from a man between 65 and 79 years old with acute or convalescent COVID-19.

The rearrangement links TRBV19 to TRBJ1-6, with 7 nucleotides matching TRBD1. J was trimmed by 9 bases and V by 6 bases; bases with no gene match: 8. The CDR3 length is 14 residues. Germline lookup yields CDR1 LNHDA and CDR2 SQIVND (reference sequence). The CDR3 reads CASRPTGLGSPLHF. The DNA for the CDR3 is TGTGCCAGTAGACCGACAGGGTTGGGTTCACCCCTCCACTTT. Combining the CDR3 with reference TRBV19 and TRBJ1-6 gives the whole variable domain DGGITQSPKYLFRKEGQNVTLSCEQNLNHDAMYWYRQDPGQGLRLIYYSQIVNDFQKGDIAEGYSVSREKKESFPLTVTSAQKNPTAFYLCASRPTGLGSPLHFGNGTRLTVT.

Only a few counts were recorded for this clone. The chain links TRBV4-1 to TRBJ2-3; D possibly corresponds to TRBD2 (7 bases). CDR1 and CDR2 from the germline V gene are MGHRA and YSYEKL. There are 19 residues in the CDR3. The ends were cut back, 1 base at V and 1 base at J, with 21 bases in the middle. The CDR3 nucleotides are TGCGCCAGCAGCCAAGTGAGTGGGGGGGCCCCGCCTCGCACAGATACGCAGTATTTT. It encodes CASSQVSGGAPPRTDTQYF.

This sequence joins TRBV4-1 and TRBJ2-3; 13 positions match TRBD2. Unmatched junction bases numbered 3, after V lost 8 bases and J lost 1 base. There are 15 residues in the CDR3. CDR1 is MGHRA, CDR2 YSYEKL, per germline. This CDR3 is CASHTSGGGTDTQYF. The CDR3 DNA reads TGCGCCAGCCATACTAGCGGGGGGGGCACAGATACGCAGTATTTT.

The chain recombines TRBV9 with TRBJ1-1; D remains unclear. This CDR3 spans 15 amino acids. Germline V CDR1 and CDR2: SGDLS, YYNGEE. V was trimmed by 4 bases and J by 1 base, leaving 14 bases between them. CDR3 DNA: TGTGCCAGCAGCTCGACCCAGGATCCGAACACTGAAGCTTTCTTT. Protein sequence: CASSSTQDPNTEAFF.

This CDR3 is CASSLGGPSSYNEQFF. The DNA for the CDR3 is TGCGCCAGCAGCTTGGGGGGCCCAAGCTCCTACAATGAGCAGTTCTTC. The chain is built from TRBV5-1 and TRBJ2-1, with D tentatively TRBD1 (5 bases). The CDR3 consists of 16 residues. From germline, CDR1 is SGHRS and CDR2 YFSETQ. Trimming took 0 bases from V and 0 from J, leaving 10 bases between them. Drawing the rest from reference TRBV5-1 and TRBJ2-1, the complete variable domain is KAGVTQTPRYLIKTRGQQVTLSCSPISGHRSVSWYQQTPGQGLQFLFEYFSETQRNKGNFPGRFSGRQFSNSRSEMNVSTLELGDSALYLCASSLGGPSSYNEQFFGPGTRLTVL.

The V and J genes are TRBV2 and TRBJ1-6, with 7 bases identical to TRBD1. V lost 10 bases, J lost 0 bases, and 9 bases stayed unmatched. This CDR3 is built from 16 residues. The V gene's germline CDR1 is SNHLY and CDR2 FYNNEI. The CDR3 reads CATLPGQSSYNSPLHF. CDR3 DNA sequence: TGTGCCACCCTACCGGGACAGAGCTCCTATAATTCACCCCTCCACTTT.

This chain connects TRBV5-6 to TRBJ1-6; weak D call: TRBD1 (6 bases). The CDR3 is 13 amino acids. CDR1 is SGHDT, CDR2 YYEEEE, per germline. V was pared by 5 bases and J by 10 bases, with 13 bases between. The CDR3 DNA reads as TGTGCCAGCAGTGGGGGGGCTGGATCACCCCTCCACTTT. Protein: CASSGGAGSPLHF.

The chain uses TRBV20-1 and TRBJ1-1; the D gene is possibly TRBD1 (5 bases). With 1 base removed from V and 11 bases from J, the gap between germline ends came to 11 bases. There are 11 residues in the CDR3. Germline V lookup: CDR1 DFQATT, CDR2 SNEGSKA (reference sequence). CDR3 in DNA: TGCAGTGCTAGAGCTACCGGGGGGGCTTTCTTT. Its protein product is CSARATGGAFF.

The CDR3 region has the DNA TGTGCCAGCAGCCCCCTCAGCGGGGGCTACGAGCAGTACGTC. Amino acid sequence: CASSPLSGGYEQYV. The rearrangement joins TRBV7-8 to TRBJ2-7, with 8 positions matching TRBD2. Germline CDR1 SGHVS, CDR2 FQNEAQ. The CDR3 is 14 amino acids. J gave up 3 bases and V 5 bases, and 6 bases lay outside the gene matches.

A few counts support this clone. The chain couples TRBV27 to TRBJ2-1, with TRBD2 identical over 9 bases. With V trimmed by 2 bases and J by 7 bases, 9 bases remained unmatched. Germline-derived CDR1 and CDR2 are MNHEY and SMNVEV (reference sequence). This CDR3 spans 16 amino acids. CDR3 sequence reads: CASSLLRSSGGNEQFF. The CDR3 DNA reads as TGTGCCAGCAGTTTACTTCGGAGTAGCGGGGGTAATGAGCAGTTCTTC.

This chain joins TRBV4-1 and TRBJ2-3; 9 bases align to TRBD2. V gave up 1 base and J gave up 4 bases; unmatched junction bases: 6. This CDR3 contains 16 residues. CDR1 and CDR2 (germline): MGHRA, YSYEKL. The CDR3 DNA reads as TGCGCCAGCAGCCAAGGGGGGACTAGCTTCCCAGATACGCAGTATTTT. Its translation is CASSQGGTSFPDTQYF.

The V gene is TRBV9, the J gene TRBJ2-2; 11 nucleotides match TRBD2. V was clipped by 1 base and J by 5 bases; unmatched bases: 13. Germline loops: CDR1 SGDLS, CDR2 YYNGEE. The length of the CDR3 is 19 residues. This CDR3 is CASSVRDRGIAGGTGELFF. The CDR3 DNA sequence: TGTGCCAGCAGCGTACGAGACAGGGGAATAGCGGGGGGGACCGGGGAGCTGTTTTTT.